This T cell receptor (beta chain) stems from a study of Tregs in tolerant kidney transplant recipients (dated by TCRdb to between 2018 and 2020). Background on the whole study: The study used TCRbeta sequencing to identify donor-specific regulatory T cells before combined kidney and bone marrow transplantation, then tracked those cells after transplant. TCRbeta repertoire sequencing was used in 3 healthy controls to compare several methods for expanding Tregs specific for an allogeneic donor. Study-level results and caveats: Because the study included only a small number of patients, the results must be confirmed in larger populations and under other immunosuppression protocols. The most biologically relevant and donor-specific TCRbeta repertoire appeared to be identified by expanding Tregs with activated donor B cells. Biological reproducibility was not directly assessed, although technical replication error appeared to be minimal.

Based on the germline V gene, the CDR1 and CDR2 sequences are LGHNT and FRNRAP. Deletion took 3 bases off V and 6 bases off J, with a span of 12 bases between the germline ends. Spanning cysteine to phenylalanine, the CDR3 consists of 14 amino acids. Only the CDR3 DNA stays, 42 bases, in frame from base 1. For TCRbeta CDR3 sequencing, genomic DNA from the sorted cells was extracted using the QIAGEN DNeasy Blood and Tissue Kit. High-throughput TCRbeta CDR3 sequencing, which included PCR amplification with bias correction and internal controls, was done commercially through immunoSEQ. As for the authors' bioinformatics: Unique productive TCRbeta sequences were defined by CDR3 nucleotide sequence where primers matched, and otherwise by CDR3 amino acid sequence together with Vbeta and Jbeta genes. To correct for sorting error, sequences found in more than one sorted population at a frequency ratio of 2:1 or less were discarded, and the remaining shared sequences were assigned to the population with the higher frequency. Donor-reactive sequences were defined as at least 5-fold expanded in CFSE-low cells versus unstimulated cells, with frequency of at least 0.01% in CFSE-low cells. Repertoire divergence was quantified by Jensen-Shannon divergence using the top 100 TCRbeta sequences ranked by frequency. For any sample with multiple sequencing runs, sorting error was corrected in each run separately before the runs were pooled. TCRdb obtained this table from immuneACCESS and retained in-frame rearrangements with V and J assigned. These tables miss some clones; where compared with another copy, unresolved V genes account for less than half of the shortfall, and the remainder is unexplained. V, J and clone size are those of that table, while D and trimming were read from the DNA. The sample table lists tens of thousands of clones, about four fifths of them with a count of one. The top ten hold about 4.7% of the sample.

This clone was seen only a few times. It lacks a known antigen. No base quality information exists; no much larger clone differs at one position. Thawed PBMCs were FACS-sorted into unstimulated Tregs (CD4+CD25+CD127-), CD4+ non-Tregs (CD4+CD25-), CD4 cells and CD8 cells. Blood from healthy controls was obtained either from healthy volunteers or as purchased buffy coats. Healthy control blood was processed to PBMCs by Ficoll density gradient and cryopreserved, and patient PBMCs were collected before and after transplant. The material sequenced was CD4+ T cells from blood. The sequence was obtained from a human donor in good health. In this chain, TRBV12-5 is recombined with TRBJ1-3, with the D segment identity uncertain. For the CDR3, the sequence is CASGLEGSENTIYF. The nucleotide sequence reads TGTGCTAGTGGTTTAGAAGGTAGCGAAAACACCATATATTTT.